This T cell receptor beta chain was obtained from a study of blood T cell repertoires in COVID-19. The study drew participants aged about 18 to 95 years from around 24 US areas. Measured with immunoSEQ multiplex PCR; TCRdb has only the in-frame clones, and not every one. This table holds over 250,000 clones, around 87% found once. This sequence originates from a woman younger than 45 who had recovered from COVID-19. The sequenced material came from PBMCs or T cells enriched from blood (not recorded which).

CDR3 in DNA: TGTGCCACCAGTGATTTGCGGCGGGGTAGGGAGACCCAGTACTTC. Its translation: CATSDLRRGRETQYF. The J gene is TRBJ2-5, the V gene TRBV24-1, with TRBD2 as a possible D gene (6 bases). CDR3 size: 15 residues. V dropped 0 bases and J dropped 5 bases, with 12 bases sitting between them. Germline loops: CDR1 KGHDR, CDR2 SFDVKD.